The 4 T cell receptor beta chains below all came from one sample that was sequenced in a study of Ad26.COV2.S vaccination and SARS-CoV-2 variants. Assay used: immunoSEQ multiplex PCR; TCRdb lists only in-frame clones, some missing. This sample yields 300,000 to 500,000 clones, of which 70% to 90% are seen a single time; roughly 3.2% belongs to the top ten. As for treatment: 15 to 20 received Ad26.COV2.S at low or high dose, single or two shots; 5 received placebo; per-sample allocation not given. The samples were gathered on day 63 after the first injection of vaccine or placebo. This sample comprised peripheral blood, obtained in a trial of Ad26.COV2.S vaccine versus placebo. Receptor source: a person between 18 and 60 years old who received the Ad26.COV2.S COVID-19 vaccine or a placebo.

The J gene is TRBJ2-7, the V gene TRBV6-2 or TRBV6-3; maybe TRBD2 (5 bases). Trimming left V 5 bases short and J 0 bases short, with 8 bases between. The CDR3 contains 13 residues. Germline CDR1 and CDR2: MNHEY and SVGEGT. The CDR3 DNA sequence: TGTGCCAGCAGTACCGGGATCTCCTACGAGCAGTACTTC. Encoded protein: CASSTGISYEQYF.

The chain combines TRBV3-1 (or the pseudogene TRBV3-2) with TRBJ1-2, with 7 nucleotides matching TRBD1. V shed 3 bases and J 7 bases; nucleotides not matched to a gene: 5. The CDR3 runs 13 residues. Germline V CDR1 and CDR2: LGHDT, YNNKEL (reference sequence). CDR3: CASSHEGARGYTF. CDR3 nucleotide sequence: TGTGCCAGCAGCCACGAGGGGGCGCGTGGCTACACCTTC.

The rearrangement joins TRBV7-6 to TRBJ2-7; no reliable D call. The ends were cut back, 4 bases at V and 6 bases at J, with 10 bases in the middle. Germline V CDR1 and CDR2: SGHVS, FNYEAQ. This CDR3 has 12 residues. The chain's CDR3 is CASSSNAGEQYF. CDR3 DNA: TGTGCCAGCAGCTCCAACGCTGGCGAGCAGTACTTC.

The rearrangement joins TRBV5-1 to TRBJ1-2, with TRBD1 identical over 7 bases. Germline V gene sequence: CDR1 SGHRS, CDR2 YFSETQ. The trim removed 5 bases at V and 5 bases at J, leaving 12 bases unmatched. This CDR3 contains 15 residues. The CDR3: CASSSGTTGIYGYTF. As DNA, the CDR3 is TGCGCCAGCAGTTCCGGAACGACAGGGATATATGGCTACACCTTC.